The sequence of this TCR beta chain was determined in a study of control samples from healthy donors and cancer patients. Between the trimmed V and J ends, which lost 6 bases and 8 bases, there was a span of 16 bases. Germline CDR1 is MDHEN and CDR2 is SYDVKM. The CDR3 spans 13 residues. The assay was immunoSEQ multiplex PCR, and TCRdb's table has in-frame clones only and misses some. Among about 120,000 clones listed, about 88% were seen once. The TCR sequence derives from a man in his late teens or twenties in good health. The chain is built from TRBV28 and TRBJ1-2; D uncertain. Input material: blood. The CDR3 loop is CASRGPSAGGYTF. CDR3 in DNA: TGTGCCAGCAGAGGCCCCTCCGCGGGAGGCTACACCTTC.